This T cell receptor beta chain was identified during a study of T cell responses to AZD1222 COVID-19 vaccine. The table came from immunoSEQ multiplex PCR; TCRdb's copy has only in-frame clones and leaves some out. The profile shows some 150,000 clones, about 93% of them singletons. Sequencing used peripheral blood, obtained on day 0 of AZD1222 vaccination. The clonotype comes from an adult in good health.

The CDR3: CATGSGGGSYEQYF. DNA for the CDR3: TGTGCCACCGGGTCAGGAGGAGGGTCCTACGAGCAGTACTTC. The chain couples TRBV25-1 to TRBJ2-7; a weak D match, TRBD2 (6 bases). CDR3 length: 14 residues. Germline values: CDR1 MGHDK, CDR2 SYGVNS. V lost 10 bases and J 1 base, leaving 17 bases between the germline ends.